This passage covers 25 T cell receptor beta chains from one sample sequenced in a study of T cells after yellow fever vaccination. TCRdb ran MiXCR on the 5' RACE reads and lists one entry per CDR3 protein. In the table there are around 200,000 distinct CDR3 sequences, more than 9.5% of which are singletons. The sequenced sample was CD8+ T cells sorted from PBMCs, obtained 15 days after the yellow fever booster vaccination. These receptors were collected from a man aged 18 to 29 who received the YFV17D yellow fever vaccine.

The genes are TRBV20-1 and TRBJ2-3, with 10 nucleotides matching TRBD2. The CDR3 has 13 amino acids. The germline CDR1 and CDR2 sequences are DFQATT and SNEGSKA (reference sequence). For the CDR3, the DNA is TGCAGGGTAAAGCGGGGGGGCCAAGATACGCAGTATTTT. Its translation: CRVKRGGQDTQYF.

This clonotype was observed a handful of times. The rearrangement joins TRBV7-9 to TRBJ2-7; no reliable D call. The germline V gene has CDR1 SEHNR and CDR2 FQNEAQ (reference sequence). CDR3 length: 14 residues. Trimming removed 3 bases at V and 2 bases at J, with 11 bases between. The CDR3 loop reads CASSLVDGTYEQYF. DNA of the CDR3: TGTGCCAGCAGCTTGGTCGACGGAACCTACGAGCAGTACTTC.

This clonotype was counted between two and nine times. The rearrangement joins TRBV7-9 to TRBJ1-4; TRBD1 might be the D (5 bases). The CDR3 spans 10 residues. From germline, CDR1 is SEHNR and CDR2 FQNEAQ (reference sequence). Trimming took off 8 bases at V and 10 bases at J, with 8 bases between the two ends. For the CDR3, the DNA is TGTGCCAGCTGGGGGGGAAAACTGTTTTTT. Protein product: CASWGGKLFF.

This clonotype has a handful of counts. The chain recombines TRBV5-1 with TRBJ2-6; D remains unclear. V lost 6 bases and J 0 bases, leaving 4 bases between the germline ends. The germline V gene encodes CDR1 SGHRS and CDR2 YFSETQ. The CDR3 is 13 amino acids. This CDR3 reads CASKASGANVLTF. CDR3 nucleotides: TGCGCCAGCAAGGCCTCTGGGGCCAACGTCCTGACTTTC.

The V call is TRBV28, the J call TRBJ2-1; TRBD1 matches 7 bases. Looked up from germline, CDR1 is MDHEN and CDR2 is SYDVKM. V dropped 4 bases and J dropped 0; count of bases not matched to a gene: 9. The CDR3 consists of 17 residues. DNA of the CDR3: TGTGCCAGCAGTTACCCGACAGGGCACCCCTCCTACAATGAGCAGTTCTTC. Translating gives CASSYPTGHPSYNEQFF.

This chain connects TRBV5-6 to TRBJ2-7, with 9 bases that match TRBD1. V was clipped by 4 bases and J by 4 bases; unmatched bases: 6. From germline, CDR1 is SGHDT and CDR2 YYEEEE. CDR3 length: 14 residues. The CDR3 protein is CASSPEGQGYEQYF. CDR3 DNA: TGTGCCAGCAGCCCGGAGGGACAGGGTTACGAGCAGTACTTC. The variable domain in full, completed from reference TRBV5-6 and TRBJ2-7, reads DAGVTQSPTHLIKTRGQQVTLRCSPKSGHDTVSWYQQALGQGPQFIFQYYEEEERQRGNFPDRFSGHQFPNYSSELNVNALLLGDSALYLCASSPEGQGYEQYFGPGTRLTVT.

This clonotype has ten or more counts. This chain links TRBV14 with TRBJ2-3; 9 bases agree with TRBD1. CDR3 length: 15 amino acids. The germline V gene encodes CDR1 SGHDN and CDR2 FVKESK. Unmatched junction bases numbered 2, after V lost 3 bases and J lost 1 base. CDR3 sequence (DNA): TGTGCCAGCAGCCAGAGGACAGGGGGCACAGATACGCAGTATTTT. Protein product: CASSQRTGGTDTQYF.

This rearrangement joins TRBV4-3 to TRBJ2-3; D may be TRBD1 or TRBD2 (7 bases each). Germline CDR1 reads LGHNA; CDR2 reads YSLEER. V lost 0 bases and J lost 1, with 14 bases in between. The CDR3 covers 17 residues. CDR3 nucleotides: TGCGCCAGCAGCCAAGAACCAGGGGGGGTAGGCACAGATACGCAGTATTTT. It translates to CASSQEPGGVGTDTQYF.

This clonotype was seen more than once but under ten times. This chain uses TRBV6-1 with TRBJ2-3, with D possibly being TRBD1 (6 bases). The CDR3 runs to 14 residues. CDR1 and CDR2 (germline): MNHNS, SASEGT. Between the trimmed V and J ends, which lost 3 bases and 0 bases, there was a span of 7 bases. In DNA form, the CDR3 reads TGTGCCAGCAGTGAGGGACACAGCACAGATACGCAGTATTTT. This encodes CASSEGHSTDTQYF.

The sample holds a few counts of this clonotype. The DNA for the CDR3 is TGTGCCAGCAGCTTAGGGGCAGGGATGGAAGAGACCCAGTACTTC. Amino acid sequence: CASSLGAGMEETQYF. The rearrangement uses TRBV7-8 and TRBJ2-5, with D perhaps TRBD1 (5 bases). This CDR3 contains 15 residues. The V gene lost 1 base and the J gene lost 3 bases, with 12 bases spanning the gap. Germline-derived CDR1 and CDR2 are SGHVS and FQNEAQ.

A few counts support this clonotype. The chain uses TRBV10-3 and TRBJ2-2, with TRBD1 matching over 9 bases. The germline gives CDR1 ENHRY, CDR2 SYGVKD. The CDR3 runs 16 residues. V lost 0 bases to trimming and J lost 5 bases; unmatched junction nucleotides: 4. CDR3: CAISESDRGGTGELFF. The CDR3 bases are TGTGCCATCAGTGAGTCGGACAGGGGTGGTACCGGGGAGCTGTTTTTT.

The chain combines TRBV7-6 with TRBJ2-2; D is undetermined. V lost 5 bases and J 7 bases, leaving 14 bases between the germline ends. Germline values: CDR1 SGHVS, CDR2 FNYEAQ. The CDR3 runs 14 residues. The CDR3 loop is CASSPGVGIGELFF. Here the CDR3 DNA reads TGTGCCAGCAGCCCGGGTGTGGGGATCGGGGAGCTGTTTTTT.

This clonotype was recorded a few times. This chain connects TRBV7-8 to TRBJ2-5; TRBD1 or TRBD2 may be the D gene (5 bases each). The CDR3 totals 15 residues. V lost 5 bases, J lost 3 bases, and 16 bases lay in between. Germline lookup yields CDR1 SGHVS and CDR2 FQNEAQ. DNA for the CDR3: TGTGCCAGCAGCAGCCGGGACGCGGCCAAAGAGACCCAGTACTTC. This encodes CASSSRDAAKETQYF.

The chain has TRBV11-1 and TRBJ1-1, with a possible D match to TRBD1 (5 bases). Germline CDR1 and CDR2: SGHAT and FQDESV (reference sequence). Between the trimmed V and J ends, which lost 5 bases and 0 bases, there was a span of 13 bases. The CDR3 totals 15 residues. The CDR3 spells CASSRRDSMNTEAFF. DNA of the CDR3: TGTGCCAGCAGCCGTAGGGACTCCATGAACACTGAAGCTTTCTTT.

The sample holds a few counts of this clonotype. The chain couples TRBV6-6 to TRBJ2-4; D may match TRBD1 or TRBD2 (5 bases each). With 0 bases removed from V and 11 bases from J, the gap between germline ends came to 17 bases. The CDR3 contains 15 residues. Per germline, CDR1 MNHNY and CDR2 SVGAGI (reference sequence). The CDR3 DNA sequence: TGTGCCAGCAGTTACTCGGTGGGACCGATTTCAGTTCAGTACTTC. This encodes CASSYSVGPISVQYF.

This clonotype was seen more than once but under ten times. V usage is TRBV12-3 or TRBV12-4 and J usage is TRBJ2-7, with 8 bases identical to TRBD1. After removal of 4 bases from V and 2 bases from J, the junction contained 7 bases not matched to a gene. This CDR3 has 15 residues. The CDR3 is CASSSGQGGPYEQYF. CDR3 DNA: TGTGCCAGCAGTTCCGGACAGGGAGGACCCTACGAGCAGTACTTC.

Details on this clonotype: A much more abundant neighbour one base away suggests this may be a read error. V gene TRBV7-9 combines with J gene TRBJ1-2; D is perhaps TRBD1 (5 bases). Deletions cut 5 bases from V and 8 bases from J, with 9 bases between. Germline CDR1 SEHNR, CDR2 FQNEAQ (reference sequence). CDR3 length: 11 residues. The CDR3 DNA follows: TGTGCCAGCAGCGGGAACAGGGGCTACACCTTC. Translation gives CASSGNRGYTF.

This clonotype came up a few times. The V gene is TRBV14, the J gene TRBJ2-2; D remains unclear. The V end was cut by 3 bases, the J end by 5 bases, with 7 bases between. Germline lookup yields CDR1 SGHDN and CDR2 FVKESK. The CDR3 covers 13 residues. The CDR3 DNA reads as TGTGCCAGCAGCCACAGCGCGACCGGGGAGCTGTTTTTT. Translated, it gives CASSHSATGELFF.

This clonotype was counted between two and nine times. The genes are TRBV6-5 and TRBJ2-7, with TRBD1 matching over 7 bases. Germline CDR1 and CDR2: MNHEY and SVGAGI. CDR3 length: 15 residues. V was pared by 6 bases and J by 3 bases, with 11 bases of the junction left unmatched. CDR3 coding DNA: TGTGCCAGCAGGCACCGGGACAGCCTTTTCTACGAGCAGTACTTC. Protein sequence: CASRHRDSLFYEQYF.

This clonotype was recorded many times. The chain carries TRBV4-1 and TRBJ2-3; no definite D call. The CDR3 has 12 amino acids. V was shortened by 3 bases and J by 5 bases, with 6 bases between the two germline ends. Germline loops: CDR1 MGHRA, CDR2 YSYEKL. The chain's CDR3 is CASSQWGDTQYF. CDR3 nucleotide sequence: TGCGCCAGCAGCCAGTGGGGAGATACGCAGTATTTT.

For this clonotype: The DNA is omitted, as the CDR3 cannot be located on it reliably, and the CDR3 follows TCRdb's listing. The V call is TRBV5-4, the J call TRBJ2-7; the table's D call of TRBD1 was not tested on the DNA. The CDR3 has 15 residues if both end residues are counted. Germline lookup yields CDR1 SGHNT and CDR2 YYREEE (reference sequence). The CDR3 loop is CASSFGPGGAWEQYF.

The V gene is TRBV7-2, the J gene TRBJ1-1, with a weak D call TRBD1 (6 bases). Trimming removed 4 bases at V and 1 base at J, with 13 bases between. Germline V gene lookup returns CDR1 SGHTA and CDR2 FQGNSA. The CDR3 is 15 residues long. The CDR3 region is CASSSSTGPNTEAFF. CDR3 coding DNA: TGTGCCAGCAGCTCATCGACAGGACCGAACACTGAAGCTTTCTTT.

This clonotype came up a few times. The chain carries TRBV15 and TRBJ1-2, with TRBD1 matching over 8 bases. V lost 0 bases, J lost 4 bases, and 4 bases stayed unmatched. Germline values: CDR1 LNHNV, CDR2 YYDKDF (reference sequence). This CDR3 has 15 residues. The CDR3 nucleotides are TGTGCCACCAGCAGAGATTCGGGGACAGGCTATGGCTACACCTTC. This translates into CATSRDSGTGYGYTF.

This clonotype came up a few times. The chain recombines TRBV30 with TRBJ2-1, with unresolved D. With 2 bases removed from V and 5 bases from J, the gap between germline ends came to 10 bases. The CDR3 is 13 residues long. The V gene's germline CDR1 is GTSNPN and CDR2 SVGIG (reference sequence). CDR3 region: CAWSPRVHNEQFF. In DNA form, the CDR3 reads TGTGCCTGGAGTCCACGAGTACACAATGAGCAGTTCTTC.

This clonotype was recorded a few times. This chain's CDR3 is CSARGQETYEQYF. CDR3 sequence (DNA): TGCAGTGCCCGGGGACAGGAGACCTACGAGCAGTACTTC. The chain is built from TRBV20-1 and TRBJ2-7; 8 positions match TRBD1. This CDR3 is 13 amino acids long. The germline CDR1 and CDR2 sequences are DFQATT and SNEGSKA (reference sequence). With 6 bases clipped from V and 2 bases from J, the junction kept 6 bases outside the gene matches.